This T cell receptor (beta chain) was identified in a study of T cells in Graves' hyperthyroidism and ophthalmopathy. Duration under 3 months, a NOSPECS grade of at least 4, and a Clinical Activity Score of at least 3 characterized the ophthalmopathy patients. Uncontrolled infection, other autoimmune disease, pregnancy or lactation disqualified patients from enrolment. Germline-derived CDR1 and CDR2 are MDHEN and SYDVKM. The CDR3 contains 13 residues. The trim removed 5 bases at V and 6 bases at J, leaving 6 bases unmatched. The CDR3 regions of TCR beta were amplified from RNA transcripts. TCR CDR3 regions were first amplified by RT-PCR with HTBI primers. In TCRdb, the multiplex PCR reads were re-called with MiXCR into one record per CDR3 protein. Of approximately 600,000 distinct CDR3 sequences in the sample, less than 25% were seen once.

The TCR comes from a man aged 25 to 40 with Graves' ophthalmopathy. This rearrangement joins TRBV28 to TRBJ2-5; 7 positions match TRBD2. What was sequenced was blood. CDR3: CASSVVGGKTQYF. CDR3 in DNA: TGTGCCAGCAGTGTTGTGGGGGGGAAGACCCAGTACTTC.